Sequencing of this T cell receptor beta chain was carried out in a study of shared clonotypes between healthy human individuals. Study-wide findings and caveats: In several donors, around 4.8% of naive CD4 clonotypes appeared in common. The authors sampled blood alone, and tissue repertoires likely differ.

Worth noting for this clone: No antigen is known for it. Within the sample, other DNA sequences also encode this same CDR3.

Repertoires were generated with immunoSEQ multiplex PCR, while TCRdb's copy carries only in-frame clones and drops some. The table shows 2.3 million or so clones, with 90% to 95% occurring only once. Between the trimmed V and J ends, which lost 6 bases and 3 bases, there was a span of 8 bases. CDR1 is DFQATT and CDR2 is SNEGSKA in the germline V gene (reference sequence). The CDR3 runs 11 residues. The sample was naive CD4+ T cells from PBMCs. Sample subset: CD45RA+ positively selected. The rearrangement joins TRBV20-1 to TRBJ2-5; D is unclear. The sequence was collected from a young man in good health. Some clones in this sample may be carry-over from other donors' samples. CDR3 residues: CSASDEETQYF. The CDR3 nucleotides read TGCAGTGCCTCAGACGAAGAGACCCAGTACTTC.